This T cell receptor (beta chain) appears in the sequencing data of a study of regulatory T cells in long-lasting Graves disease. Study background: Graves' patients with a new diagnosis had received antithyroid drugs under 3 months.

Construction of the TCR beta libraries employed iRepertoire HTBI primers in conjunction with Arm-PCR of CDR3 regions. Each CDR3 protein gets one entry after TCRdb re-called the multiplex PCR reads with MiXCR. The repertoire includes approximately 300,000 distinct CDR3 sequences, roughly 18% of them detected once, and about 38% sits in the top ten. Sample time point: newly diagnosed GD, antithyroid drugs for less than 3 months. Extracted RNA from PBMCs served as the source of the TCR library. Regarding the study as a whole: What was studied was peripheral blood only, and not thyroid tissue. TCR diversity was lower in persistent Graves' patients (versus newly diagnosed ones).

For this clonotype: What it binds is unknown.

CDR3 length: 14 residues. Per germline, CDR1 MNHEY and CDR2 SMNVEV (reference sequence). The trim removed 8 bases at V and 7 bases at J, leaving 10 bases unmatched. The chain employs TRBV27 and TRBJ2-2; 7 nucleotides align to TRBD1. The sequenced sample was peripheral blood mononuclear cells (PBMCs), obtained at new diagnosis, from a patient treated with antithyroid drugs. This TCR came from a female donor with Graves disease. The DNA of the CDR3 is TGTGCCAGCCGGAACAGGGGATCGATCGGGGAGCTGTTTTTT. It is translated as CASRNRGSIGELFF.